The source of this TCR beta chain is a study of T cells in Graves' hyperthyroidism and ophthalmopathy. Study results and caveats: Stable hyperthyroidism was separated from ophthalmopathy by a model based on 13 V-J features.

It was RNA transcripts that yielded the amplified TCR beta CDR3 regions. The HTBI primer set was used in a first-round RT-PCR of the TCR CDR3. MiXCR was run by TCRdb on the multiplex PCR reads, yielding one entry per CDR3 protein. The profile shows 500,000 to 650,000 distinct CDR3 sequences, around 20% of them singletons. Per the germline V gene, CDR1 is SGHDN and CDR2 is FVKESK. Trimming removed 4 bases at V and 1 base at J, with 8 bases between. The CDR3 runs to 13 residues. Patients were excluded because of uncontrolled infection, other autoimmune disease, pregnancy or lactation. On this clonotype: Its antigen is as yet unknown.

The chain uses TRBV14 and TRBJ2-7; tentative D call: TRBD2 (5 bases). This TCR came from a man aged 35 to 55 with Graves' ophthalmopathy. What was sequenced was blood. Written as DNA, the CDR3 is TGTGCCAGCAGCCTCCAGCGGTCCTACGAGCAGTACTTC. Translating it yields CASSLQRSYEQYF.